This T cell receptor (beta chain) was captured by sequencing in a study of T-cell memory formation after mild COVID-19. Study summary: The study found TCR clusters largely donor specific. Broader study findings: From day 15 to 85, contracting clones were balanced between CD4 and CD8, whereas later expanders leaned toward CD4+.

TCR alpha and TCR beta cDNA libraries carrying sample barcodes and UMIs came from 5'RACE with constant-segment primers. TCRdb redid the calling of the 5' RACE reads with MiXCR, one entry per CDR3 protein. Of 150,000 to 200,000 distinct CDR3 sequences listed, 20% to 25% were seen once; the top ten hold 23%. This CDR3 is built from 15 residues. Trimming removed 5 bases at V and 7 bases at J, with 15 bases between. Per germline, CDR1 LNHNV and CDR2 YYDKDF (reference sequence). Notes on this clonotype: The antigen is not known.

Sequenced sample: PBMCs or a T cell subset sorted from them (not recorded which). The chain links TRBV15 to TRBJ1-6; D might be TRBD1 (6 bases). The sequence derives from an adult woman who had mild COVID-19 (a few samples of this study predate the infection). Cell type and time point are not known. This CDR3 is CATSGTLGANSPLHF. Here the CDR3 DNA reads TGTGCCACCAGCGGCACTCTGGGGGCCAATTCACCCCTCCACTTT.